This TCR beta chain appears in the sequencing data of a study of T cell responses to AZD1222 COVID-19 vaccine. Whole-study results and caveats: In a largely white British group with more females than males, clonal diversity was possibly underestimated. The study found vaccine-associated CD4 TCRs spanning spike, dominant at 160-218 and 743-854.

Germline V gene sequence: CDR1 SGHDT, CDR2 YYEEEE. CDR3 size: 14 residues. Trimming took 0 bases from V and 5 from J, leaving 9 bases between them. Comments on this clone: Its target is unknown.

Assay used: immunoSEQ multiplex PCR; TCRdb lists only in-frame clones, some missing. Of roughly 150,000 clones listed, approximately 84% are singletons. The material sequenced was peripheral blood, taken on day 0 of AZD1222 vaccination. The chain links TRBV5-6 to TRBJ1-3; D uncertain. The sequence was collected from an adult in good health. The DNA of the CDR3 is TGTGCCAGCAGCTTGGAGGGTCTTAGAAACACCATATATTTT. Amino acid sequence: CASSLEGLRNTIYF.